The 3 T cell receptor beta chains below come from one sample, sequenced in a study of cytomegalovirus exposure and HLA in healthy donors. It was with 60 Vbeta and 13 Jbeta primers that the PCR ran. Generated by immunoSEQ multiplex PCR, the TCRdb table keeps only in-frame clones and is missing some. The sample carries some 140,000 clones, around three quarters recorded once. The sample taken for sequencing was PBMCs. Receptors were obtained from a man aged 25 to 40 in good health.

In its sample, this clone was seen once. The chain couples TRBV1 to TRBJ1-5. TRBV1 is recorded as a pseudogene. The CDR3 totals 14 residues. As DNA, the CDR3 is TGCACCAGCAGCCAAGCTTCTCTAAATCAGCCCCAGCATTTT. Translating gives CTSSQASLNQPQHF.

J is TRBJ2-2 and V is TRBV19; 9 nucleotides agree with TRBD2. The CDR3 extends over 15 amino acids. Losses at the gene ends were 9 bases for V and 6 bases for J; bases not matched to a gene: 11. Germline CDR1 reads LNHDA; CDR2 reads SQIVND (reference sequence). CDR3 nucleotides: TGTGCCAGCTCCGTGGGACTAGCTTTGGCCGGGGAGCTGTTTTTT. This translates into CASSVGLALAGELFF.

V and J are TRBV19 and TRBJ2-1; 7 bases line up with TRBD1. The CDR3 has 15 amino acids. Germline V lookup: CDR1 LNHDA, CDR2 SQIVND (reference sequence). J was trimmed by 5 bases and V by 9 bases; bases with no gene match: 13. CDR3 coding DNA: TGTGCCAGCCGGGACAGTCAGATGACTAACAATGAGCAGTTCTTC. This codes for CASRDSQMTNNEQFF.